These 15 T cell receptor beta chains were all obtained from the same sample, sequenced in a study of shared clonotypes between healthy human individuals. Clones were sequenced by immunoSEQ multiplex PCR, and TCRdb holds only the in-frame ones, with some missing. The data hold about 490,000 clones, with around 79% observed a single time. Sequenced sample: PBMCs. These receptors were taken from a woman in her thirties or forties in good health. Some clones in this sample may be carry-over from other donors' samples.

This clone was seen only once. The J gene is TRBJ2-5, the V gene TRBV7-3; no definite D call. The germline V gene encodes CDR1 SGHTA and CDR2 FQGTGA. Trimming left V 1 base short and J 4 bases short, with 7 bases between. The CDR3 has 13 residues. The CDR3 DNA is TGTGCCAGCAGCTTAAGGCAGCTAGAGACCCAGTACTTC. Translated, it gives CASSLRQLETQYF.

V is TRBV4-2 and J is TRBJ2-5; TRBD2 might be the D (5 bases). CDR1 and CDR2 from the germline V gene are LGHNA and YNFKEQ. Deletions cut 5 bases from V and 5 bases from J, with 12 bases between. CDR3 length equals 13 residues. In nucleotides, the CDR3 is TGTGCCAGCAGCTTCGGACTGGGCGAGACCCAGTACTTC. This codes for CASSFGLGETQYF.

The CDR3 sequence is CASSTPRRGNQPQHF. The CDR3 region has the DNA TGTGCCAGTAGTACCCCCCGCAGGGGCAATCAGCCCCAGCATTTT. The rearrangement uses TRBV19 and TRBJ1-5, with a possible D match to TRBD1 (5 bases). V was clipped by 4 bases and J by 2 bases, with 12 bases between them. The CDR3 length is 15 residues. The germline V gene encodes CDR1 LNHDA and CDR2 SQIVND (reference sequence).

The rearrangement uses TRBV5-1 and TRBJ2-5; 8 bases are a match to TRBD2. Trimming removed 3 bases from V and 2 bases from J; junction bases left unmatched: 9. The CDR3 covers 16 residues. CDR1 is SGHRS and CDR2 is YFSETQ in the germline V gene. CDR3 residues: CASSWSRGGAQETQYF. The CDR3 DNA is TGCGCCAGCAGCTGGTCCCGGGGGGGCGCACAAGAGACCCAGTACTTC.

As for this clone: Its ends do not fully match the called genes, so a read error is possible. The V and J genes are TRBV6-1 and TRBJ1-4; D perhaps matches TRBD1 (5 bases). Per germline, CDR1 MNHNS and CDR2 SASEGT. The CDR3 length is 14 residues. CDR3: CASSEGAYNEKLFF. The CDR3 DNA follows: TGTGCCAGCAGCGAAGGGGCTTATAATGAAAAACTGTTTTTT.

This chain connects TRBV7-2 to TRBJ2-1; TRBD2 might be the D (5 bases). This CDR3 is 13 amino acids long. Germline CDR1 SGHTA, CDR2 FQGNSA. V lost 6 bases and J lost 3, with 9 bases in between. For the CDR3, the DNA is TGTGCCAGCAGTGTGACTAACTACAATGAGCAGTTCTTC. Protein product: CASSVTNYNEQFF.

The chain is built from TRBV14 and TRBJ1-1; 7 bases are a match to TRBD1. Germline CDR1 is SGHDN and CDR2 is FVKESK. CDR3 size: 16 residues. V lost 0 bases to trimming and J lost 4 bases; unmatched junction nucleotides: 8. The CDR3 nucleotides are TGTGCCAGCAGCCAAGAATGGACCGACAGGGCCACTGAAGCTTTCTTT. It specifies CASSQEWTDRATEAFF.

The chain joins TRBV14 to TRBJ1-2; D not certain. Trimming cost V 4 bases and J 5 bases, with 14 bases left between them. The CDR3 length is 14 residues. Per the germline V gene, CDR1 is SGHDN and CDR2 is FVKESK. As DNA, the CDR3 is TGTGCCAGCAGCCCCCGGGGAGGGAGGTATGGCTACACCTTC. This sequence encodes CASSPRGGRYGYTF.

This chain joins TRBV28 and TRBJ1-2, with TRBD1 matching 8 bases. There are 16 residues in the CDR3. V lost 5 bases to trimming and J lost 5 bases; unmatched junction nucleotides: 13. Germline values: CDR1 MDHEN, CDR2 SYDVKM. Here the CDR3 DNA reads TGTGCCAGCAGTAACCATGCCGGGACAGGAATTTATGGCTACACCTTC. This codes for CASSNHAGTGIYGYTF.

The V call is TRBV28, the J call TRBJ1-1; 9 positions agree with TRBD1. The CDR3 has 14 residues. Per the germline V gene, CDR1 is MDHEN and CDR2 is SYDVKM. V was pared by 7 bases and J by 7 bases, with 10 bases of the junction left unmatched. The CDR3 here is CASTLWTGENEAFF. CDR3 nucleotides: TGTGCCAGCACCCTCTGGACAGGGGAGAATGAAGCTTTCTTT.

This clone was counted only a few times. The chain is built from TRBV18 and TRBJ1-2; D remains unclear. In germline, CDR1 is KGHSH, CDR2 LQKENI. This CDR3 has 17 residues. The V end lost 3 bases, the J end lost 3 bases, and 20 bases lay between the germline ends. CDR3 loop: CASSPLFRAAVDYGYTF. The DNA of the CDR3 is TGTGCCAGCTCACCCCTCTTCCGGGCCGCGGTAGACTATGGCTACACCTTC.

The rearrangement joins TRBV7-8 to TRBJ2-5; D not resolved. The DNA end favors TRBJ2-7, so the J call may be wrong. This CDR3 region has 12 residues. Per germline, CDR1 SGHVS and CDR2 FQNEAQ. This CDR3 reads CASSLTEGEQYF. The CDR3 DNA reads TGTGCCAGCAGCTTGACGGAAGGCGAGCAGTACTTC.

The genes are TRBV6-1 and TRBJ2-3, with D maybe TRBD1 (5 bases). Trimming took off 1 base at V and 6 bases at J, with 11 bases between the two ends. CDR3 length equals 14 residues. CDR1 is MNHNS, CDR2 SASEGT, per germline. This CDR3 is CASSEGRASDTQYF. The CDR3 nucleotides are TGTGCCAGCAGTGAAGGCAGGGCTTCGGATACGCAGTATTTT.

The CDR3 nucleotides are TGTGCCAGCAGCCCCCCACGGGGGGGGTGGGAGACCCAGTACTTC. Protein: CASSPPRGGWETQYF. V and J are TRBV7-9 and TRBJ2-5, with 8 bases lining up with TRBD2. The germline gives CDR1 SEHNR, CDR2 FQNEAQ (reference sequence). This CDR3 is 15 amino acids long. V shed 5 bases and J 5 bases; nucleotides not matched to a gene: 10. The full variable domain, rest sourced from reference TRBV7-9 and TRBJ2-5, is DTGVSQNPRHKITKRGQNVTFRCDPISEHNRLYWYRQTLGQGPEFLTYFQNEAQLEKSRLLSDRFSAERPKGSFSTLEIQRTEQGDSAMYLCASSPPRGGWETQYFGPGTRLLVL.

The chain carries TRBV7-3 and TRBJ2-3; no clear D gene. V shed 3 bases and J shed 5 bases, with 9 bases lying between them. This CDR3 spans 13 amino acids. CDR1 SGHTA and CDR2 FQGTGA come from the germline V gene. The CDR3 loop is CASSFNPRDTQYF. The CDR3 coding sequence is TGTGCCAGCAGCTTTAACCCCAGAGATACGCAGTATTTT. Complete variable domain (other parts from reference TRBV7-3 and TRBJ2-3): GAGVSQTPSNKVTEKGKYVELRCDPISGHTALYWYRQSLGQGPEFLIYFQGTGAADDSGLPNDRFFAVRPEGSVSTLKIQRTERGDSAVYLCASSFNPRDTQYFGPGTRLTVL.